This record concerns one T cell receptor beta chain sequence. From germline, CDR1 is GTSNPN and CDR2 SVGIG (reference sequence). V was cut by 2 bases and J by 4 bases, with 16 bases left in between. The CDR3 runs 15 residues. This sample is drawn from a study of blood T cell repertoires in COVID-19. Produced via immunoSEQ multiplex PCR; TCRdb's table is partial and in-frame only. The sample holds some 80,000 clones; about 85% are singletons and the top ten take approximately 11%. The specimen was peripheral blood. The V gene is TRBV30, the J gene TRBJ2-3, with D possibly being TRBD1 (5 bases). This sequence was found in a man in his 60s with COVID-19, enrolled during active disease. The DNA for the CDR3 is TGTGCCTGGAGTCCAGCAGGGAAGTTCGCAGATACGCAGTATTTT. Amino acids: CAWSPAGKFADTQYF.